Detailed here is one T cell receptor beta chain. Its specificity is not known. The record originates from a study of beta chain features in type 1 diabetes. The V gene lost 4 bases and the J gene lost 5 bases, with 18 bases spanning the gap. Germline values: CDR1 PRHDT, CDR2 FYEKMQ (reference sequence). CDR3 length: 15 amino acids. Study conclusions and caveats: Reads derived from cDNA could over-represent cells showing high TCR expression.

The isolated RNA, all of it, was reverse transcribed, so expressed TCRB transcripts were what got sequenced. Libraries were prepared by immunoSEQ multiplex PCR; TCRdb keeps only in-frame clonotypes and omits some of them. The top ten hold about 6.7% of the sample, which has about 320,000 clones, approximately 14% seen once. The chain combines TRBV13 with TRBJ2-7, with D possibly TRBD2 on 6 matching bases. This TCR was recovered from a man aged 25 to 40 in good health. The source material was central memory CD4+ T cells from blood. The CDR3 sequence: CASSSTGRLKDEQYF. CDR3 DNA: TGTGCCAGCAGCTCCACCGGGAGACTTAAGGACGAGCAGTACTTC.